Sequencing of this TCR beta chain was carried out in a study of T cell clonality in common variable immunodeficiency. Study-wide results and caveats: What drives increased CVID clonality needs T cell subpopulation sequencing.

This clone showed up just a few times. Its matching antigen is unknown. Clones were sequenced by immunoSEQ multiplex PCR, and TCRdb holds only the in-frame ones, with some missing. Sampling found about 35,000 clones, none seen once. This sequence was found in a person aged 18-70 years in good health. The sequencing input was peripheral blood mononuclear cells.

CDR3 DNA (partial): TGTGCCAGCAGCTTAAGGGGGAGAGGTTACAATGAC. Its protein product is CASSLRGRGYND. The CDR3 in its entirety is CASSLRGRGYNDYTF. V and J are TRBV7-9 and TRBJ1-2; possible D gene TRBD1, 6 bases. The CDR3 end lies 3 residues beyond the end of the read and is filled in from the germline J gene. Germline-derived CDR1 and CDR2 are SEHNR and FQNEAQ (reference sequence). The CDR3 totals 15 residues.